Sequencing of this TCR beta chain was carried out in a study of cytomegalovirus exposure and HLA in healthy donors. Study-wide results and limits: According to reports, the classifier identified cytomegalovirus status with high specificity and sensitivity.

Primers: 60 Vbeta forward and 13 Jbeta reverse. Some clones are missing from TCRdb's copy, which holds only in-frame ones; the method was immunoSEQ multiplex PCR. The table has more than 80,000 clones, roughly four fifths seen once; the top ten hold 2.5% to 3.5%. The V gene lost 1 base and the J gene lost 4 bases, with 11 bases spanning the gap. Germline V gene data show CDR1 as SQVTM and CDR2 as ANQGSEA. The length of the CDR3 is 13 residues. About this clone: Its antigen is undetermined.

The sample taken for sequencing was PBMCs. The chain joins TRBV29-1 to TRBJ2-7; D is unclear. This TCR was sampled from a male donor in good health and CMV-seropositive. CDR3: CSVEVYPAYEQYF. CDR3 nucleotide sequence: TGCAGCGTTGAAGTCTATCCAGCGTACGAGCAGTACTTC.